This is a list of T cell receptor beta chains from one sample in a study of blood T cell repertoires in COVID-19. Profiled with immunoSEQ multiplex PCR; TCRdb holds only in-frame clones, not every one. The sample shows hundreds of thousands of clones, 87% of them seen only once. The sequencing sample was made of PBMCs or T cells enriched from blood (not recorded which). Source of these receptors: a woman younger than 45 with acute COVID-19. Each CDR3 is given with its conserved first and last residue. D genes are given only for firm matches. The size field is filled for only some rows; it gives once, few, many or a size class.

TGTGCCAGCACCCCCTCCAAAACTCTACTCCTTAGCAATCAGCCCCAGCATTTT	CASTPSKTLLLSNQPQHF	-	TRBV2	TRBJ1-5	-
TGTGCCAGCAGCCAAGGACAGGTACTTGGCTACACCTTC	CASSQGQVLGYTF	-	TRBV3-1/TRBV3-2	TRBJ1-2	-
TGTGCCAGCAGCCAAATTCCAGGTAGCACTGAAGCTTTCTTT	CASSQIPGSTEAFF	-	TRBV14	TRBJ1-1	-
TGTGCCAGCAGCCCTCGACAGGGGCCAGGCTATGGCTACACCTTC	CASSPRQGPGYGYTF	-	TRBV9	TRBJ1-2	TRBD1
TGTGCCACCAGCAGAGATTGGGGCGGACAAGAGACCCAGTACTTC	CATSRDWGGQETQYF	-	TRBV15	TRBJ2-5	-
TGTGCCTGGAGCTATGGGACAAATAGCAATCAGCCCCAGCATTTT	CAWSYGTNSNQPQHF	-	TRBV30	TRBJ1-5	-
TGTGCCAGCAGTGAATTGAGGGGGGAAAAACTGTTTTTT	CASSELRGEKLFF	-	TRBV6-1	TRBJ1-4	-
TGTGCCAGCAGTCCAAGGGGATACACTGAAGCTTTCTTT	CASSPRGYTEAFF	-	TRBV2	TRBJ1-1	-
TGTGCCAGCAGTGAGTCGGGGGAGAGTTCACCCCTCCACTTT	CASSESGESSPLHF	-	TRBV6-1	TRBJ1-6	-
TGTGCCAGCAGCAGCTTGTCCGGGGGTGATGTTGAGACCCAGTACTTC	CASSSLSGGDVETQYF	-	TRBV7-2	TRBJ2-5	-
TGTGCCACCTCAAGCGGGGGCCTTCCCTACGAGCAGTACTTC	CATSSGGLPYEQYF	-	TRBV2	TRBJ2-7	TRBD2
TGTGCCAGCAGCCCTAGCCCAGGAGGGCTCTATGGCTACACCTTC	CASSPSPGGLYGYTF	once	TRBV3-1/TRBV3-2	TRBJ1-2	-
TGTGCCAGCAGCGCAACGGGACAGACAAACACCATATATTTT	CASSATGQTNTIYF	once	TRBV6-5	TRBJ1-3	TRBD1
TGCGCCAGCAGCCATCTAGCGGGGGGACAGAACACTGAAGCTTTCTTT	CASSHLAGGQNTEAFF	-	TRBV4-1	TRBJ1-1	-
TGTGCCAGCAGCATCGTAGCGGGGGGTCTAGATGAGCAGTTCTTC	CASSIVAGGLDEQFF	-	TRBV5-5	TRBJ2-1	TRBD2
TGTGCCAGCAGCTTAGTCGAGTACCTTGAAGCTTTCTTT	CASSLVEYLEAFF	-	TRBV11-2	TRBJ1-1	-
TGCGCCAGCAGCCAAGTCGTAAGGGGAAGAGGTAATTCACCCCTCCACTTT	CASSQVVRGRGNSPLHF	-	TRBV4-1	TRBJ1-6	-
TGTGCCAGCAGCTCACCGACATCCGATGAGCAGTTCTTC	CASSSPTSDEQFF	-	TRBV5-4	TRBJ2-1	-
TGTGCCAGTAGTACAAACAGGGTTAGCGTAATGACCCAGTACTTC	CASSTNRVSVMTQYF	once	TRBV19	TRBJ2-5	-
TGTGCAAGTCGCTACCGAAGGGGTGCAACTAATGAAAAACTGTTTTTT	CASRYRRGATNEKLFF	-	TRBV12-2	TRBJ1-4	-
TGTGCCAGCAGCCAAGACCGGACAGTTAGCTCTGGGGCCAACGTCCTGACTTTC	CASSQDRTVSSGANVLTF	-	TRBV4-2	TRBJ2-6	-
TGTGCCAGCAGTGGGGGGGGAGGTTGGTATGGCTACACCTTC	CASSGGGGWYGYTF	once	TRBV2	TRBJ1-2	-
TGTGCCATCAGTGTTGGAGGGGCAGCAGGAAACACCATATATTTT	CAISVGGAAGNTIYF	few	TRBV10-3	TRBJ1-3	-
TGTGCCATCAGTGAAGGGGACACGGCGCACTATGGCTACACCTTC	CAISEGDTAHYGYTF	-	TRBV10-3	TRBJ1-2	-
TGTGCCAGCAGCTCCGAAGGGGGCAATCAGCCCCAGCATTTT	CASSSEGGNQPQHF	-	TRBV7-2	TRBJ1-5	-
TGTGCCAGCAGCCCCCCCTGGGCAGGGGACCGAAACACCATATATTTT	CASSPPWAGDRNTIYF	-	TRBV13	TRBJ1-3	-
TGTGCCCACCACAGGGGGCAATTCACAGATACGCAGTATTTT	CAHHRGQFTDTQYF	-	TRBV5-8	TRBJ2-3	TRBD1
TGCGCCAGCGGTATTGGGGTAGCGGGGGATCTGAACACCGGGGAGCTGTTTTTT	CASGIGVAGDLNTGELFF	-	TRBV5-1	TRBJ2-2	TRBD2
TGTGCCAGCAGTGACTCGTGGCGGGGTAATTCACCCCTCCACTTT	CASSDSWRGNSPLHF	-	TRBV6-4	TRBJ1-6	-
TGTGCCTGGACCGCTTCACGAGAGTATGGCTACACCTTC	CAWTASREYGYTF	once	TRBV30	TRBJ1-2	-
TGTGCCAGCAGCCAGGGTAGGGACACTGAAGCTTTCTTT	CASSQGRDTEAFF	-	TRBV5-5	TRBJ1-1	-
TGTGCCAGCTCACCACAGGATTTCAGGACAGGACTCTCCGGGACTGAAGCTTTCTTT	CASSPQDFRTGLSGTEAFF	-	TRBV18	TRBJ1-1	TRBD1